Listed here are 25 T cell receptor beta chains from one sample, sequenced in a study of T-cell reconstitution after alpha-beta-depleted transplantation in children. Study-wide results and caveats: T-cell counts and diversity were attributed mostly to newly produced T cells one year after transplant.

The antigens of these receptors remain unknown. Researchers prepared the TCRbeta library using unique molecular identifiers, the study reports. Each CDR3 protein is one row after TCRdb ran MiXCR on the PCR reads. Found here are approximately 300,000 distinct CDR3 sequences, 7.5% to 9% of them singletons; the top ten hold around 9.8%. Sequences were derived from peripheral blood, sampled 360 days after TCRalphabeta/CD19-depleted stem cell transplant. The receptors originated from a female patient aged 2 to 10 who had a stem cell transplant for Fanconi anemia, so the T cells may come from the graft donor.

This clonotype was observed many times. This chain's CDR3 is CASSQGALLLAGVNEQFF. DNA of the CDR3: TGTGCCAGCAGCCAAGGGGCGCTTTTACTAGCGGGGGTGAATGAGCAGTTCTTC. The chain has TRBV3-1 and TRBJ2-1; 11 bases match TRBD2. Trimming cost V 1 base and J 7 bases; bases outside gene matches: 12. CDR1 is LGHDT and CDR2 is YNNKEL in the germline V gene (reference sequence). This CDR3 spans 18 amino acids.

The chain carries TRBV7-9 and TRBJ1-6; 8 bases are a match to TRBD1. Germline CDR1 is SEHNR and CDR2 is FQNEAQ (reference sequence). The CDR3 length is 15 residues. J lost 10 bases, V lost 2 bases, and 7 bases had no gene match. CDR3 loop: CASSLFLTGGSPLHF. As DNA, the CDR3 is TGTGCCAGCAGCTTATTTCTAACAGGGGGATCACCCCTCCACTTT.

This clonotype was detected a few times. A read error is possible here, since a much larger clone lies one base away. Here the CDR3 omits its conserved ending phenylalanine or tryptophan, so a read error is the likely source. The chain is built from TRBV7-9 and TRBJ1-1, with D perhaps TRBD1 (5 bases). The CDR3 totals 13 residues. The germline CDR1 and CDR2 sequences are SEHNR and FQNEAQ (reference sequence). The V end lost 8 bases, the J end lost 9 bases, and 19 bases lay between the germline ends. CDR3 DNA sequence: TGTGCCAGCTTACCTGGTGGGGGTCCTAAAGCTTTCTCT. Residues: CASLPGGGPKAFS.

The CDR3: CASGITREGSTEAFF. Here the CDR3 DNA reads TGTGCTAGTGGTATCACCAGGGAGGGTAGCACTGAAGCTTTCTTT. The chain uses TRBV12-5 and TRBJ1-1; weak D call: TRBD1 (5 bases). This CDR3 spans 15 amino acids. In germline, CDR1 is LGHNT, CDR2 FRNRAP. V was trimmed by 5 bases and J by 4 bases, leaving 17 bases between them.

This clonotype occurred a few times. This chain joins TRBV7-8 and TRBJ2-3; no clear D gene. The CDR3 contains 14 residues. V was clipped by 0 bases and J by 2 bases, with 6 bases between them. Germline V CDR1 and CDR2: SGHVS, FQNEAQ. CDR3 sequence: CASSLARLTDTQYF. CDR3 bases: TGTGCCAGCAGCTTAGCTCGGCTCACAGATACGCAGTATTTT. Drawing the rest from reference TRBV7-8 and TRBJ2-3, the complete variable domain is GAGVSQSPRYKVAKRGQDVALRCDPISGHVSLFWYQQALGQGPEFLTYFQNEAQLDKSGLPSDRFFAERPEGSVSTLKIQRTQQEDSAVYLCASSLARLTDTQYFGPGTRLTVL.

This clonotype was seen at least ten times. CDR3 in amino acids: CASSPVGETQYF. DNA of the CDR3: TGTGCCAGCTCACCAGTAGGGGAGACCCAGTACTTC. The genes are TRBV7-6 and TRBJ2-5, with no clear D. V was pared by 8 bases and J by 5 bases, with 12 bases between. CDR1 and CDR2 (germline): SGHVS, FNYEAQ. The CDR3 extends over 12 amino acids.

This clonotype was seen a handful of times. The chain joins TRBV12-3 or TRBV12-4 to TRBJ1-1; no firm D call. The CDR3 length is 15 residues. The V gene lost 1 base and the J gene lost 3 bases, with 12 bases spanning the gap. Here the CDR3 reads CASSLEAAPYTEAFF. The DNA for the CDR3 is TGTGCCAGCAGTTTAGAAGCGGCCCCGTACACTGAAGCTTTCTTT.

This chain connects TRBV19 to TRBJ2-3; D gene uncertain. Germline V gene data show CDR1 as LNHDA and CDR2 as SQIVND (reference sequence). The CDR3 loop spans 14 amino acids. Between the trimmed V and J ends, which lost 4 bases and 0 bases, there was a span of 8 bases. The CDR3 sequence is CASSTTTSTDTQYF. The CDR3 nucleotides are TGTGCCAGTAGTACCACGACTAGCACAGATACGCAGTATTTT. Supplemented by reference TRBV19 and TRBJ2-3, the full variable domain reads DGGITQSPKYLFRKEGQNVTLSCEQNLNHDAMYWYRQDPGQGLRLIYYSQIVNDFQKGDIAEGYSVSREKKESFPLTVTSAQKNPTAFYLCASSTTTSTDTQYFGPGTRLTVL.

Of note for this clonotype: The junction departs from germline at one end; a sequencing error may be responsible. CDR3 protein: CATSRDPGTTYSTDRQYF. The CDR3 DNA follows: TGTGCCACCAGCAGAGATCCGGGGACCACTTATAGCACAGATAGGCAGTATTTT. J is TRBJ2-3 and V is TRBV15; the D gene could be TRBD1 or TRBD2 (5 bases each). Germline CDR1 reads LNHNV; CDR2 reads YYDKDF (reference sequence). The CDR3 spans 18 residues.

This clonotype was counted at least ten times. The CDR3 spells CSAFPPLDFNTEAFF. DNA for the CDR3: TGCAGTGCCTTCCCGCCCCTCGATTTTAACACTGAAGCTTTCTTT. The rearrangement joins TRBV20-1 to TRBJ1-1; D gene uncertain. Germline V CDR1 and CDR2: DFQATT, SNEGSKA (reference sequence). Trimming shortened V by 6 bases and J by 2 bases, and 19 bases separated the two germline ends. CDR3 length: 15 amino acids.

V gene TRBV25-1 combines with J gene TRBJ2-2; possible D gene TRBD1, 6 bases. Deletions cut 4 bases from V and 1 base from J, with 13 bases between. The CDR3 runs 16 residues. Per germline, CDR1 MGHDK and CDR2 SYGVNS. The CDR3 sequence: CASSARTVGNTGELFF. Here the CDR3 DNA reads TGTGCCAGCAGTGCCCGGACAGTTGGGAACACCGGGGAGCTGTTTTTT. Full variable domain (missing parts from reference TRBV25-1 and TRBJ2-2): EADIYQTPRYLVIGTGKKITLECSQTMGHDKMYWYQQDPGMELHLIHYSYGVNSTEKGDLSSESTVSRIRTEHFPLTLESARPSHTSQYLCASSARTVGNTGELFFGEGSRLTVL.

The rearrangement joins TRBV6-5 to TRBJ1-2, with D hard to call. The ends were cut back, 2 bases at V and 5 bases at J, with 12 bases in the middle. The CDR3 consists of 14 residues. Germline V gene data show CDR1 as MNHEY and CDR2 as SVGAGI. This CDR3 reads CASSYNSGEYGYTF. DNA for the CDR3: TGTGCCAGCAGTTACAACTCGGGAGAATATGGCTACACCTTC.

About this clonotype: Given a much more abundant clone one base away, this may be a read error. The CDR3 region is CAFGLAGVGEQFF. The CDR3 DNA reads TGTGCCTTCGGGCTAGCGGGGGTTGGTGAGCAGTTCTTC. V gene TRBV15 combines with J gene TRBJ2-1; 10 positions agree with TRBD2. Unmatched junction bases numbered 10, after V lost 11 bases and J lost 9 bases. This CDR3 region has 13 residues. Germline values: CDR1 LNHNV, CDR2 YYDKDF (reference sequence).

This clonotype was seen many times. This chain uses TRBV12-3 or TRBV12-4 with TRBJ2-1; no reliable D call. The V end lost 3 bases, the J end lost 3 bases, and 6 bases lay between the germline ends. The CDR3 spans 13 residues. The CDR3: CASSFHDYNEQFF. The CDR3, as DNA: TGTGCCAGCAGTTTTCACGACTACAATGAGCAGTTCTTC.

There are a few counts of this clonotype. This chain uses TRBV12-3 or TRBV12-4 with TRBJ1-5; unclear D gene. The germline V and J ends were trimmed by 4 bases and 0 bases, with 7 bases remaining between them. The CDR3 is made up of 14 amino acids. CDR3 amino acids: CASSYLFSNQPQHF. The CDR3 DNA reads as TGTGCCAGCAGTTATTTGTTTAGCAATCAGCCCCAGCATTTT.

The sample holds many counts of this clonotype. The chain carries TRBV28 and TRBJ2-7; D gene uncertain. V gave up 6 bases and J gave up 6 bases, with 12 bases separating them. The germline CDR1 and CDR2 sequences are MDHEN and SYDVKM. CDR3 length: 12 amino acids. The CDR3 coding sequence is TGTGCCAGCAGCCTCCCCGGGTTCGAGCAGTACGTC. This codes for CASSLPGFEQYV.

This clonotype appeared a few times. This CDR3 reads CASSRTGASEQFF. CDR3 in DNA: TGTGCCAGCAGTCGGACAGGGGCGAGTGAGCAGTTCTTC. The V gene is TRBV6-2 or TRBV6-3, the J gene TRBJ2-1; the match to TRBD1 covers 9 bases. This CDR3 has 13 residues. The germline CDR1 and CDR2 sequences are MNHEY and SVGEGT. Unmatched junction bases numbered 5, after V lost 5 bases and J lost 9 bases.

The CDR3 loop is CASGMSGLAPLHF. CDR3 nucleotides: TGTGCCAGCGGGATGAGTGGGCTTGCACCCCTCCACTTT. The rearrangement joins TRBV6-1 to TRBJ1-6; no clear D. Germline V gene lookup returns CDR1 MNHNS and CDR2 SASEGT. This CDR3 is 13 amino acids long. V was clipped by 8 bases and J by 11 bases, with 16 bases between them.

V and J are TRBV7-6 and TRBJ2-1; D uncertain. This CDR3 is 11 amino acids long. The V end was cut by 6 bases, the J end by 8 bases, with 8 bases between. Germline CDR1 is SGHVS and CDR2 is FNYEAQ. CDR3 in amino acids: CASRGLDEQFF. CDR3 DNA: TGTGCCAGCAGGGGTTTAGATGAGCAGTTCTTC.

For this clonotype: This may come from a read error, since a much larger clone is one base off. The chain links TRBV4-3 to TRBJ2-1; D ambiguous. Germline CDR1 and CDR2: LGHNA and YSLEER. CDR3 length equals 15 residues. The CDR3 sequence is CPSSQAGLDYNEQFF. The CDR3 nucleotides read TGCCCCAGCAGCCAAGCCGGGTTGGATTACAATGAGCAGTTCTTC.

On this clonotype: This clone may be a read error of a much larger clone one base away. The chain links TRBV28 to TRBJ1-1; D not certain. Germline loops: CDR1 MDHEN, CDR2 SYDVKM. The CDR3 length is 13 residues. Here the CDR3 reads CASRVEMNTEAYF. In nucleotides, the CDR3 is TGTGCCAGCAGGGTCGAGATGAACACTGAAGCTTACTTT. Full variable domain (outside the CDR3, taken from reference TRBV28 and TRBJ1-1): DVKVTQSSRYLVKRTGEKVFLECVQDMDHENMFWYRQDPGLGLRLIYFSYDVKMKEKGDIPEGYSVSREKKERFSLILESASTNQTSMYLCASRVEMNTEAYFGQGTRLTVV.

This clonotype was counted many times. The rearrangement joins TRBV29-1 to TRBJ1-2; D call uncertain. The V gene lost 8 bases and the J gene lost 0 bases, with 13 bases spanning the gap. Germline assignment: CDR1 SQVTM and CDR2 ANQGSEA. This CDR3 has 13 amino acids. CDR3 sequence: CSTLGSANYGYTF. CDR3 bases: TGCAGCACACTGGGGTCGGCTAACTATGGCTACACCTTC.

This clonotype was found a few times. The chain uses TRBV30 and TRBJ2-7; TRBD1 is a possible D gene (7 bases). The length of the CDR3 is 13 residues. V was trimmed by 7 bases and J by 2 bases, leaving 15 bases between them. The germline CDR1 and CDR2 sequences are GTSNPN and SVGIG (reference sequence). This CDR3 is CASSTGRTYEQYF. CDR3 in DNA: TGTGCCTCGTCGACAGGGAGGACCTACGAGCAGTACTTC.

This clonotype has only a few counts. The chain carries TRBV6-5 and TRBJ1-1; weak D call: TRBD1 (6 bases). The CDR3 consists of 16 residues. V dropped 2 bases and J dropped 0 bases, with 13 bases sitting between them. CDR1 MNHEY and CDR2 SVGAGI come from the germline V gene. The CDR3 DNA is TGTGCCAGCAGTTACGCTACGGGACACGTGAACACTGAAGCTTTCTTT. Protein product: CASSYATGHVNTEAFF.

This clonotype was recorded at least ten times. The CDR3 DNA sequence: TGTGCCAGCTCACCGATGGGACTAGCGTACGAGCAGTACTTC. It encodes CASSPMGLAYEQYF. The V gene is TRBV18, the J gene TRBJ2-7, with TRBD2 matching over 10 bases. J gave up 4 bases and V 3 bases, and 3 bases lay outside the gene matches. Germline lookup yields CDR1 KGHSH and CDR2 LQKENI. The CDR3 extends over 14 amino acids.